A selection of T cell receptor beta chains follows, all from one sample in a study. Each CDR3 protein is one row after TCRdb ran MiXCR on the RT-PCR reads. Of fewer than 800,000 distinct CDR3 sequences listed, 13% to 15% are singletons. The sample comprised memory CD4+ T cells from blood. The receptor source for this set is a female donor in good health, serving as a healthy control. Each CDR3 is given with its conserved first and last residue. D genes are given only for firm matches. A row's size may be missing; if present it is once, few, many or a size class.

abundance | j_gene | d_gene | v_gene | CDR3nt | CDR3aa
many | TRBJ1-2 | NA | TRBV18 | TGTGCCAGCTCACCACCAAGCAACCCAAACTATGGCTACACCTTC | CASSPPSNPNYGYTF
few | TRBJ1-4 | NA | TRBV30 | TGTGCCTGGAACAGATTGAATGAAAAACTGTTTTTT | CAWNRLNEKLFF
few | TRBJ2-1 | TRBD1 | TRBV20-1 | TGCAGTGCTAGTAAGCAGGGGGCTGGAAATGAGCAGTTCTTC | CSASKQGAGNEQFF
few | TRBJ2-1 | TRBD2 | TRBV7-3 | TGTGCCAGCAGCCAGCTAGCGGGAGGAGTCAATGAGCAGTTCTTC | CASSQLAGGVNEQFF
NA | TRBJ2-6 | NA | TRBV19 | TGTGCCAGTAGCCTTGTATTAGGGATGAGGGGGGCCAACGTCCTGACTTTC | CASSLVLGMRGANVLTF
NA | TRBJ1-2 | NA | TRBV2 | TGTGCCAGCAGTCGTCCCACCCGGCCCCTTGGCTACACCTTC | CASSRPTRPLGYTF
many | TRBJ1-1 | NA | TRBV7-2 | TGTGCCAGCAGCTCACAGGGTTTGGTAGTGGACACTGAAGCTTTCTTT | CASSSQGLVVDTEAFF
few | TRBJ2-1 | TRBD2 | TRBV5-4 | TGTGCCAGCAGCTTGCATGGAAGACTAGCTTCCCACAATGAGCAGTTCTTC | CASSLHGRLASHNEQFF
NA | TRBJ1-4 | NA | TRBV5-1 | TGCGCCAGCAGCCTCCGGACTGCAGCAACTAATGAAAAACTGTTTTTT | CASSLRTAATNEKLFF
NA | TRBJ2-7 | TRBD2 | TRBV14 | TGTGCCAGCAGCCAAGCCCAATGGACTAGCGACGTGATAGGCGAGCAGTACTTC | CASSQAQWTSDVIGEQYF
NA | TRBJ1-1 | NA | TRBV5-1 | TGCGCCAGCAGCTGGGGGACCTCCAACACTGAAGCTTTCTTT | CASSWGTSNTEAFF
few | TRBJ2-1 | NA | TRBV15 | TGTGCCACCAGCAGATCCGGGACTTACAATGAGCAGTTCTTC | CATSRSGTYNEQFF
many | TRBJ1-4 | NA | TRBV29-1 | TGCAGCGTTAATGGGGTGGGGACTAATGAAAAACTGTTTTTT | CSVNGVGTNEKLFF
many | TRBJ1-2 | NA | TRBV4-3 | TGCGCCAATTGCAGGGTATCTAACTATGGCTACACCTTC | CANCRVSNYGYTF
NA | TRBJ1-6 | NA | TRBV5-6 | TGTGCCAGCAGCTTTAACAGGGCGGAGTCACCCCTCCACTTT | CASSFNRAESPLHF
NA | TRBJ2-1 | NA | TRBV27 | TGTGCCAGCAGTTTATCGACAGCGAACAATGAGCAGTTCTTC | CASSLSTANNEQFF
NA | TRBJ1-4 | NA | TRBV15 | TGTGCCACCAGCAGAGATTCGTTACCGACAGGCTACGAGGAAAAACTGTTTTTT | CATSRDSLPTGYEEKLFF